This T cell receptor (beta chain) was profiled in a study of cytomegalovirus exposure and HLA in healthy donors. Study results and limitations: Productive rates of about 90% or about 30% were seen for most TCR beta V segments in an earlier analysis. Some segments of the V type, notably TRBV6-2 and TRBV6-3, were excluded as indistinguishable. Based on reports, TCR beta sequences accurately predicted HLA-A and HLA-B alleles for most subjects. Usually a TCR sequence was rare, but some public TCRs were found in many donors.

Comment on this clone: Antigen specificity is unknown.

The CDR3 runs to 14 residues. With 4 bases removed from V and 6 bases from J, the gap between germline ends came to 13 bases. Per the germline V gene, CDR1 is MNHNS and CDR2 is SASEGT. It was with 60 Vbeta and 13 Jbeta primers that the PCR ran. Profiling relied on immunoSEQ multiplex PCR, and the TCRdb table lists in-frame clones only, not all of them. This table holds more than 95,000 clones, 70% to 80% found once. The V and J genes are TRBV6-1 and TRBJ1-5; tentative D call: TRBD1 (5 bases). The TCR comes from a man in his fifties or sixties in good health and CMV-seropositive. Input material: PBMCs. The CDR3 loop reads CASSVKGYSQPQHF. CDR3 bases: TGTGCCAGCAGTGTGAAGGGGTATAGTCAGCCCCAGCATTTT.